Listed below are T cell receptor beta chains from one sample, sequenced in a study of CD4 T cells in relation to SARS-CoV-2 and coronaviruses. This table comes from immunoSEQ multiplex PCR, and its TCRdb copy is limited to in-frame clones, with some not included. This table has some 37,000 clones, 77% appearing once. No antigen has been assigned to these receptors. The sequencing sample was made of memory CD4+ T cells from PBMCs, cultured in vitro. These receptor sequences come from an adult with COVID-19. CDR3s include the opening cysteine and the closing phenylalanine or tryptophan. D genes are given only for firm matches. Only part of the rows carry a size: once, few, many, or a class if the clone is expanded.

D gene	V gene	J gene	clone size	CDR3 protein	CDR3 DNA
TRBD2	TRBV5-6	TRBJ2-7	NA	CASSRTSGRSYEQYF	TGTGCCAGCAGCCGGACTAGCGGGAGGAGCTACGAGCAGTACTTC
TRBD2	TRBV24-1	TRBJ2-1	NA	CATSDGLAGGPTNEQFF	TGTGCCACCAGTGACGGACTAGCGGGAGGGCCGACCAATGAGCAGTTCTTC
NA	TRBV5-6	TRBJ1-2	few	CASSLGTARYGYTF	TGTGCCAGCAGCTTGGGGACAGCGAGGTATGGCTACACCTTC
NA	TRBV3-1/TRBV3-2	TRBJ1-1	once	CASTQQGGNTEAFF	TGTGCCAGCACCCAACAGGGTGGGAACACTGAAGCTTTCTTT
NA	TRBV6-2/TRBV6-3	TRBJ2-2	medium-sized	CASSYSPEGSGELFF	TGTGCCAGCAGTTACTCCCCCGAGGGTAGCGGGGAGCTGTTTTTT
NA	TRBV2	TRBJ1-4	NA	CASSLTATNEKLFF	TGTGCCAGCAGCTTGACAGCAACTAATGAAAAACTGTTTTTT
TRBD1	TRBV5-6	TRBJ1-5	NA	CASSQLGQGLDQPQHF	TGTGCCAGCAGCCAATTGGGACAGGGACTCGATCAGCCCCAGCATTTT
TRBD1	TRBV5-1	TRBJ2-7	few	CASSRRQGAYEQYF	TGCGCCAGCAGCCGACGGCAGGGGGCCTACGAGCAGTACTTC
TRBD1	TRBV2	TRBJ1-1	NA	CASRGQVNTEAFF	TGTGCCAGCAGGGGACAGGTGAACACTGAAGCTTTCTTT
TRBD2	TRBV28	TRBJ2-1	once	CASSFWRKRTSSRNEQFF	TGTGCCAGCAGTTTCTGGCGGAAAAGGACTAGCAGTAGGAATGAGCAGTTCTTC
TRBD2	TRBV2	TRBJ2-7	NA	CASRGGAYEQYF	TGTGCCAGCAGGGGGGGGGCCTACGAGCAGTACTTC
TRBD1	TRBV5-1	TRBJ2-7	NA	CASSGGTGGGEQYF	TGCGCCAGCAGCGGAGGGACAGGGGGCGGCGAGCAGTACTTC
TRBD1	TRBV7-2	TRBJ2-5	NA	CASSNRDRGETQYF	TGTGCCAGCAGTAACCGGGACAGGGGTGAGACCCAGTACTTC
TRBD1	TRBV18	TRBJ1-4	NA	CASSPGTGGGGEKLFF	TGTGCCAGCTCACCAGGGACAGGGGGCGGCGGTGAAAAACTGTTTTTT
TRBD1	TRBV6-2/TRBV6-3	TRBJ1-1	NA	CASSRQGATEAFF	TGTGCCAGCAGTCGACAGGGGGCAACTGAAGCTTTCTTT
NA	TRBV6-6	TRBJ1-6	NA	CASTTVPGQVNSPLHF	TGTGCCAGCACCACAGTACCGGGACAAGTCAATTCACCCCTCCACTTT
TRBD2	TRBV7-3	TRBJ2-2	few	CASSRTSGGGSTGELFF	TGTGCCAGCAGCCGGACTAGCGGGGGTGGGTCCACCGGGGAGCTGTTTTTT
NA	TRBV18	TRBJ1-4	NA	CASSENEKLFF	TGTGCCAGCTCAGAGAATGAAAAACTGTTTTTT
NA	TRBV28	TRBJ2-7	NA	CASSLITPYEQYF	TGTGCCAGCAGTTTAATAACCCCCTACGAGCAGTACTTC
TRBD1	TRBV5-1	TRBJ1-3	few	CASSPVTGTGNTIYF	TGCGCCAGCAGCCCAGTGACAGGGACTGGAAACACCATATATTTT
TRBD2	TRBV6-6	TRBJ2-7	NA	CASSYLREKDEQYF	TGTGCCAGCAGTTACCTGCGGGAGAAGGACGAGCAGTACTTC
NA	TRBV25-1	TRBJ1-3	NA	CASRSSGNTIYF	TGTGCCAGCAGGAGCTCTGGAAACACCATATATTTT
NA	TRBV27	TRBJ2-7	once	CASRQGSYEQYF	TGTGCCAGCCGCCAGGGCTCCTACGAGCAGTACTTC
NA	TRBV7-2	TRBJ1-4	NA	CASSEQGLTNEKLFF	TGTGCCAGCAGCGAGCAGGGGTTAACTAATGAAAAACTGTTTTTT
NA	TRBV9	TRBJ2-7	NA	CASSVRGGSGDYEQYF	TGTGCCAGCAGCGTCCGCGGCGGTAGCGGTGACTACGAGCAGTACTTC
TRBD2	TRBV13	TRBJ2-7	NA	CASSPPGLSYEQYF	TGTGCCAGCAGCCCACCGGGACTATCCTACGAGCAGTACTTC
TRBD2	TRBV25-1	TRBJ2-3	NA	CASSESSGRWDTQYF	TGTGCCAGCAGTGAATCCAGCGGGAGGTGGGATACGCAGTATTTT
TRBD2	TRBV5-3	TRBJ2-7	NA	CASQRGGAYVDEQYF	TGTGCCAGTCAACGGGGAGGGGCTTATGTAGACGAGCAGTACTTC